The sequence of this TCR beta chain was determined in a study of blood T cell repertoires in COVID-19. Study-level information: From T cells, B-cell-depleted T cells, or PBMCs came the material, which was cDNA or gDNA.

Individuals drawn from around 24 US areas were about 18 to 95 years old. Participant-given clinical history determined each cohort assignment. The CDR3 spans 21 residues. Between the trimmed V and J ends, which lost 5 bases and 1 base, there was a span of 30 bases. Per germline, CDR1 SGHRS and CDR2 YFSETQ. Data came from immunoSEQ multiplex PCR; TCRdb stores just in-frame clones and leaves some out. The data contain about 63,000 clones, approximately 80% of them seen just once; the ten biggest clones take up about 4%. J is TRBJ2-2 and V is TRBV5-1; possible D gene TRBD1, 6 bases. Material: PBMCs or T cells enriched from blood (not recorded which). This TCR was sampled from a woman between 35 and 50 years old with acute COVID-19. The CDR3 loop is CASRESTLRTVKGWNTGELFF. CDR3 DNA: TGCGCCAGCAGGGAATCGACGCTTAGGACAGTCAAAGGATGGAACACCGGGGAGCTGTTTTTT.